This TCR beta chain appears in the sequencing data of a study of cytomegalovirus exposure and HLA in healthy donors. The study, taken as a whole, reports: A later analysis linked a missense DCLRE1C variant to TCR beta V- and J-gene trimming. Listed as cytomegalovirus-associated were 150 to 200 TCR beta chains.

Between the trimmed V and J ends, which lost 5 bases and 3 bases, there was a span of 14 bases. Per germline, CDR1 SGHTA and CDR2 FQGNSA. This CDR3 is built from 15 residues. The PCR ran on 60 Vbeta and 13 Jbeta primers. Profiling relied on immunoSEQ multiplex PCR, and the TCRdb table lists in-frame clones only, not all of them. The sample holds 150,000 to 200,000 clones, less than 90% seen once. The count of this clone is one. The antigen is not known. Specimen: PBMCs. The chain recombines TRBV7-2 with TRBJ1-5; D is perhaps TRBD1 (5 bases). This clonotype was sampled from a boy younger than 18 in good health and CMV-seronegative. CDR3 in amino acids: CASSLDKGYNQPQHF. DNA for the CDR3: TGTGCCAGCAGCCTAGATAAGGGGTACAATCAGCCCCAGCATTTT.